The 8 T cell receptor beta chains below were found in one sample sequenced in a study of CD8 T cells in ankylosing spondylitis. TCRdb processed the 5' RACE reads anew with MiXCR; each CDR3 protein has one entry. The table lists around 130,000 distinct CDR3 sequences, around 7% of them singletons, with more than 10% in the top ten. Sequenced: blood, either unsorted or a sorted T cell fraction (not recorded which). The receptors shown here come from a male donor with ankylosing spondylitis or in good health (not recorded which).

There are many counts of this clonotype. This sequence joins TRBV7-3 and TRBJ2-1; 7 positions match TRBD2. Losses at the gene ends were 1 base for V and 3 bases for J; bases not matched to a gene: 9. Germline assignment: CDR1 SGHTA and CDR2 FQGTGA. This CDR3 has 17 residues. The CDR3 protein is CASSLMPVSGGYNEQFF. The DNA of the CDR3 is TGTGCCAGCAGCTTAATGCCCGTGTCGGGAGGCTACAATGAGCAGTTCTTC.

With regard to this clonotype: It may be a read error: a sequence one base away is much more abundant. The chain links TRBV5-1 to TRBJ2-4; possibly TRBD1 for D (7 bases). The CDR3 is made up of 12 amino acids. With 5 bases removed from V and 13 bases from J, the gap between germline ends came to 16 bases. Germline loops: CDR1 SGHRS, CDR2 YFSETQ. CDR3 bases: TGCGCCAGCAGTCAGCAGGGGGGCATGCAGTACTTC. Protein sequence: CASSQQGGMQYF.

This clonotype was seen many times. The chain is built from TRBV29-1 and TRBJ1-1, with TRBD1 as a possible D gene (6 bases). Trimming cost V 6 bases and J 2 bases, with 13 bases left between them. The germline CDR1 and CDR2 sequences are SQVTM and ANQGSEA. The CDR3 runs 13 residues. CDR3 sequence (DNA): TGCAGCGTAAGCAGGGGACGAAACACTGAAGCTTTCTTT. Its translation is CSVSRGRNTEAFF.

This clonotype was detected many times. The chain joins TRBV5-1 to TRBJ2-3; D possibly corresponds to TRBD2 (6 bases). Looked up from germline, CDR1 is SGHRS and CDR2 is YFSETQ. Trimming removed 3 bases from V and 0 bases from J, with 8 bases in between. The CDR3 sequence is 14 residues long. The CDR3 DNA is TGCGCCAGCAGCTCCGGGACTAGCACAGATACGCAGTATTTT. Encoded protein: CASSSGTSTDTQYF.

This clonotype was counted ten times or more. This rearrangement joins TRBV29-1 to TRBJ2-7; a possible D gene is TRBD2 (6 bases). Trimming removed 2 bases at V and 4 bases at J, with 12 bases between. The germline gives CDR1 SQVTM, CDR2 ANQGSEA. The CDR3 sequence is 13 residues long. The chain's CDR3 is CSVESGSGYEQYF. The CDR3 DNA sequence: TGCAGCGTTGAAAGCGGGTCAGGTTACGAGCAGTACTTC.

This clonotype has a count of ten or more. The chain has TRBV7-2 and TRBJ2-2; D call uncertain. The CDR3 totals 13 residues. Germline V CDR1 and CDR2: SGHTA, FQGNSA. Trimming left V 5 bases short and J 5 bases short, with 9 bases between. In nucleotides, the CDR3 is TGTGCCAGCAGCCCAGGCCGAACCGGGGAGCTGTTTTTT. It codes for CASSPGRTGELFF.

This clonotype was found many times. The chain has TRBV11-2 and TRBJ2-1; D call uncertain. This CDR3 region has 12 residues. Trimming removed 1 base from V and 8 bases from J, with 6 bases in between. Germline CDR1 is SGHAT and CDR2 is FQNNGV. Here the CDR3 DNA reads TGTGCCAGCAGCTTAGTAAGAGATGAGCAGTTCTTC. It codes for CASSLVRDEQFF.

There are many counts of this clonotype. CDR3 sequence reads: CSARTSGITDTQYF. CDR3 in DNA: TGCAGTGCCAGGACTAGCGGGATCACAGATACGCAGTATTTT. The chain carries TRBV20-1 and TRBJ2-3, with 12 nucleotides matching TRBD2. CDR3 length: 14 amino acids. Trimming at V came to 6 bases and at J to 2 bases, leaving 3 bases not matched to a gene. Germline CDR1 reads DFQATT; CDR2 reads SNEGSKA (reference sequence).